The 7 T cell receptor beta chains below all came from one sample that was sequenced in a study of siplizumab effects on memory and regulatory T cells. The data were produced by immunoSEQ multiplex PCR, yet TCRdb's version contains in-frame clones alone and is incomplete. The sample has nearly 95,000 clones, approximately 95% seen once. Sequences were obtained from non-Treg CD4+ T cells sorted from blood. These receptors were obtained from a human donor in good health.

The rearrangement uses TRBV15 and TRBJ2-1, with 8 bases aligning to TRBD2. The V and J ends lost 6 bases and 12 bases, in that order; junction bases with no gene match: 7. The germline V gene has CDR1 LNHNV and CDR2 YYDKDF (reference sequence). The CDR3 loop spans 12 amino acids. CDR3 sequence (DNA): TGTGCCACCAGAGCGGGAGCAGGCGCGCAGTTCTTC. It codes for CATRAGAGAQFF.

J is TRBJ1-2 and V is TRBV25-1, with a possible D match to TRBD1 (6 bases). The CDR3 consists of 14 residues. From germline, CDR1 is MGHDK and CDR2 SYGVNS. V lost 6 bases and J 4 bases, leaving 15 bases between the germline ends. The CDR3 coding sequence is TGTGCCAGCAGCCAACAGGGAGCGGGCTATGGCTACACCTTC. Translating it yields CASSQQGAGYGYTF.

This chain connects TRBV10-3 to TRBJ2-3; 8 nucleotides match TRBD2. Germline V CDR1 and CDR2: ENHRY, SYGVKD. CDR3 length: 15 residues. The V gene end was trimmed by 6 bases and the J gene end by 1 base; junction bases not matched to a gene: 6. The CDR3 protein is CAIRTAGGGTDTQYF. CDR3 nucleotides: TGTGCCATCAGGACCGCGGGGGGAGGCACAGATACGCAGTATTTT.

This sequence joins TRBV28 and TRBJ2-2; D could derive from TRBD1 or TRBD2 (5 bases each). This CDR3 contains 16 residues. Germline values: CDR1 MDHEN, CDR2 SYDVKM. Between the trimmed V and J ends, which lost 2 bases and 4 bases, there was a span of 14 bases. This CDR3 is CASSLLVGALTGELFF. DNA for the CDR3: TGTGCCAGCAGTTTACTGGTCGGGGCACTCACCGGGGAGCTGTTTTTT. The full variable domain, its missing parts supplied by reference TRBV28 and TRBJ2-2, is DVKVTQSSRYLVKRTGEKVFLECVQDMDHENMFWYRQDPGLGLRLIYFSYDVKMKEKGDIPEGYSVSREKKERFSLILESASTNQTSMYLCASSLLVGALTGELFFGEGSRLTVL.

This sequence joins TRBV6-6 and TRBJ2-7; 7 bases align to TRBD2. The CDR3 is 15 amino acids. Trimming removed 5 bases from V and 3 bases from J; junction bases left unmatched: 10. Germline V gene lookup returns CDR1 MNHNY and CDR2 SVGAGI (reference sequence). This chain's CDR3 is CASSTTSGTNYEQYF. In nucleotides, the CDR3 is TGTGCCAGCAGTACAACTTCCGGGACTAACTACGAGCAGTACTTC.

The chain links TRBV5-1 to TRBJ2-2; a possible D gene is TRBD2 (6 bases). The CDR3 is 13 residues long. Germline V gene lookup returns CDR1 SGHRS and CDR2 YFSETQ. V was clipped by 3 bases and J by 7 bases, with 10 bases between them. CDR3 loop: CASSSQEGGELFF. CDR3 nucleotide sequence: TGCGCCAGCAGCTCACAGGAGGGCGGGGAGCTGTTTTTT.

The rearrangement joins TRBV5-4 to TRBJ1-1, with 10 bases that match TRBD1. The CDR3 runs to 14 residues. V shed 0 bases and J 6 bases; nucleotides not matched to a gene: 2. Germline V lookup: CDR1 SGHNT, CDR2 YYREEE (reference sequence). This CDR3 is CASSLGQGASEAFF. In DNA form, the CDR3 reads TGTGCCAGCAGCTTGGGACAGGGGGCCTCTGAAGCTTTCTTT.